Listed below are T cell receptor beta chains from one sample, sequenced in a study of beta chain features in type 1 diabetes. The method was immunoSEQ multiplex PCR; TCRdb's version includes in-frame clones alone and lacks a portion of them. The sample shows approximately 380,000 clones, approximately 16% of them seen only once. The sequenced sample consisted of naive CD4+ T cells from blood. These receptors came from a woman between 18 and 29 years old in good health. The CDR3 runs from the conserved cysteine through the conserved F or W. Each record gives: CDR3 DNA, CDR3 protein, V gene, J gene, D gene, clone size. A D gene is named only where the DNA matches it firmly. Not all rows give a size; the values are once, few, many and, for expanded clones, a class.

CDR3 DNA: TGTGCCTGGAGTGTTTCCCGGACTATCAACACAGATACGCAGTATTTT
CDR3 protein: CAWSVSRTINTDTQYF
V gene: TRBV30
J gene: TRBJ2-3
D gene: -
clone size: once

CDR3 DNA: TGTGCCAGCAGTTTAAGGAGCTACAATGAGCAGTTCTTC
CDR3 protein: CASSLRSYNEQFF
V gene: TRBV28
J gene: TRBJ2-1
D gene: -
clone size: few

CDR3 DNA: TGTGCCAGCTCACCCGGGACAGGGGGCGCTTGGGGGAGAACTGAAGCTTTCTTT
CDR3 protein: CASSPGTGGAWGRTEAFF
V gene: TRBV18
J gene: TRBJ1-1
D gene: TRBD1
clone size: -

CDR3 DNA: TGCAGCGTTGATATACAGGGTGGGACTGAAGCTTTCTTT
CDR3 protein: CSVDIQGGTEAFF
V gene: TRBV29-1
J gene: TRBJ1-1
D gene: -
clone size: -

CDR3 DNA: TGTGCCAGCAGTTCCTCAGGGGAAGGGTCCTACGAGCAGTACTTC
CDR3 protein: CASSSSGEGSYEQYF
V gene: TRBV6-5
J gene: TRBJ2-7
D gene: -
clone size: few

CDR3 DNA: TGTGCCAGCAGCGTAGAGACCGTTGGGAGCATTCAGTACTTC
CDR3 protein: CASSVETVGSIQYF
V gene: TRBV9
J gene: TRBJ2-4
D gene: -
clone size: few

CDR3 DNA: TGTGCCTGGAGTGTACTTAGCAATCAGCCCCAGCATTTT
CDR3 protein: CAWSVLSNQPQHF
V gene: TRBV30
J gene: TRBJ1-5
D gene: -
clone size: few

CDR3 DNA: TGTGCCAGCGGCCCCTACACCGGGACAGGGTACCACGAGCAGTACTTC
CDR3 protein: CASGPYTGTGYHEQYF
V gene: TRBV28
J gene: TRBJ2-7
D gene: TRBD1
clone size: -

CDR3 DNA: TGCGCCAGCAGGCCCAGGGTTGGTAATGAAAAACTGTTTTTT
CDR3 protein: CASRPRVGNEKLFF
V gene: TRBV5-1
J gene: TRBJ1-4
D gene: -
clone size: -

CDR3 DNA: TGTGTCAGCAGAAGGGGGGGCTCTCATGAGCAGTACTTC
CDR3 protein: CVSRRGGSHEQYF
V gene: TRBV28
J gene: TRBJ2-7
D gene: -
clone size: -

CDR3 DNA: TGTGCCAGCAGCAGGACAGCGAGTCGGGCTTTTGGAGATACGCAGTATTTT
CDR3 protein: CASSRTASRAFGDTQYF
V gene: TRBV5-6
J gene: TRBJ2-3
D gene: -
clone size: few

CDR3 DNA: TGCGCCAGCAGCCAAGATCCCAGAAGTGAGCAGTTCTTC
CDR3 protein: CASSQDPRSEQFF
V gene: TRBV4-1
J gene: TRBJ2-1
D gene: -
clone size: -

CDR3 DNA: TGTGCCAGCAGTTACGAGCAGGGGGGAACCTACGAGCAGTACTTC
CDR3 protein: CASSYEQGGTYEQYF
V gene: TRBV6-5
J gene: TRBJ2-7
D gene: -
clone size: few

CDR3 DNA: TGTGCCAGCAGCGGCTTCAGGGTTAGCACAGATACGCAGTATTTT
CDR3 protein: CASSGFRVSTDTQYF
V gene: TRBV7-9
J gene: TRBJ2-3
D gene: -
clone size: few

CDR3 DNA: TGTGCCAGCAGTTCATCTTTACCGACAGGGGCAGAACAGCCCCAGCATTTT
CDR3 protein: CASSSSLPTGAEQPQHF
V gene: TRBV28
J gene: TRBJ1-5
D gene: TRBD1
clone size: few

CDR3 DNA: TGCGCCAGCAGCTTGAGGGGACAGGGGGATGGACAGCCCCAGCATTTT
CDR3 protein: CASSLRGQGDGQPQHF
V gene: TRBV5-1
J gene: TRBJ1-5
D gene: TRBD1
clone size: few

CDR3 DNA: TGTGCCAGCAGCTTACGGACAGGACCTTACAATGAGCAGTTCTTC
CDR3 protein: CASSLRTGPYNEQFF
V gene: TRBV5-4
J gene: TRBJ2-1
D gene: TRBD1
clone size: -

CDR3 DNA: TGTGCCAGCAGCGCAACCTTAGCGGGAAGCTCCTACAATGAGCAGTTCTTC
CDR3 protein: CASSATLAGSSYNEQFF
V gene: TRBV9
J gene: TRBJ2-1
D gene: TRBD2
clone size: few

CDR3 DNA: TGTGCCTGGAGTGCATGGAGCCCGGGACAGGGAAGGACTGAAGCTTTCTTT
CDR3 protein: CAWSAWSPGQGRTEAFF
V gene: TRBV30
J gene: TRBJ1-1
D gene: TRBD1
clone size: few

CDR3 DNA: TGTGCCAGCAGTCCCCCCCGACAGGGAATCAACAACAATGAGCAGTTCTTC
CDR3 protein: CASSPPRQGINNNEQFF
V gene: TRBV28
J gene: TRBJ2-1
D gene: TRBD1
clone size: few

CDR3 DNA: TGTGCCAGCAGCTTGGGTGGGACTAGCGGATCCTACGAGCAGTACTTC
CDR3 protein: CASSLGGTSGSYEQYF
V gene: TRBV5-4
J gene: TRBJ2-7
D gene: TRBD2
clone size: -

CDR3 DNA: TGTGCCAGCAGCTTAACGGGACTAGCGGATCAGCAGTTCTTC
CDR3 protein: CASSLTGLADQQFF
V gene: TRBV7-2
J gene: TRBJ2-1
D gene: TRBD2
clone size: few

CDR3 DNA: TGCGCCAGCAGCTTGGAAGGACGGGGGAGTGGCTACACCTTC
CDR3 protein: CASSLEGRGSGYTF
V gene: TRBV5-1
J gene: TRBJ1-2
D gene: -
clone size: few

CDR3 DNA: TGCAGCGCCTCTACTAGCGGGAGTGCCACCGGGGAGCTGTTTTTT
CDR3 protein: CSASTSGSATGELFF
V gene: TRBV29-1
J gene: TRBJ2-2
D gene: TRBD2
clone size: -

CDR3 DNA: TGTGCCTGGAGTGCCCAGGGGGCCGGGGAGCTGTTTTTT
CDR3 protein: CAWSAQGAGELFF
V gene: TRBV30
J gene: TRBJ2-2
D gene: TRBD1
clone size: -

CDR3 DNA: TGCGCCAGCAGCTTGGTAACAGCTGATAATTACTATGGCTACACCTTC
CDR3 protein: CASSLVTADNYYGYTF
V gene: TRBV5-1
J gene: TRBJ1-2
D gene: -
clone size: few

CDR3 DNA: TGTGCCAGCAGCAACTGGGGACAGCCCTCTGAAGCTTTCTTT
CDR3 protein: CASSNWGQPSEAFF
V gene: TRBV5-4
J gene: TRBJ1-1
D gene: TRBD1
clone size: -

CDR3 DNA: TGTGCCAGCAGTAGGGACAACTATAGCAATCAGCCCCAGCATTTT
CDR3 protein: CASSRDNYSNQPQHF
V gene: TRBV2
J gene: TRBJ1-5
D gene: -
clone size: -

CDR3 DNA: TGTGCCTGGAGTGTCGGTGCGACAGGGGTCTACAATGAGCAGTTCTTC
CDR3 protein: CAWSVGATGVYNEQFF
V gene: TRBV30
J gene: TRBJ2-1
D gene: TRBD1
clone size: -

CDR3 DNA: TGTGCCAGCAGTTCCCCGACTCCGGGTGAGCAGTTCTTC
CDR3 protein: CASSSPTPGEQFF
V gene: TRBV28
J gene: TRBJ2-1
D gene: -
clone size: -

CDR3 DNA: TGCGCCAGCAGCCGAGGGGGAGGGGACTATGGCTACACCTTC
CDR3 protein: CASSRGGGDYGYTF
V gene: TRBV5-1
J gene: TRBJ1-2
D gene: -
clone size: -